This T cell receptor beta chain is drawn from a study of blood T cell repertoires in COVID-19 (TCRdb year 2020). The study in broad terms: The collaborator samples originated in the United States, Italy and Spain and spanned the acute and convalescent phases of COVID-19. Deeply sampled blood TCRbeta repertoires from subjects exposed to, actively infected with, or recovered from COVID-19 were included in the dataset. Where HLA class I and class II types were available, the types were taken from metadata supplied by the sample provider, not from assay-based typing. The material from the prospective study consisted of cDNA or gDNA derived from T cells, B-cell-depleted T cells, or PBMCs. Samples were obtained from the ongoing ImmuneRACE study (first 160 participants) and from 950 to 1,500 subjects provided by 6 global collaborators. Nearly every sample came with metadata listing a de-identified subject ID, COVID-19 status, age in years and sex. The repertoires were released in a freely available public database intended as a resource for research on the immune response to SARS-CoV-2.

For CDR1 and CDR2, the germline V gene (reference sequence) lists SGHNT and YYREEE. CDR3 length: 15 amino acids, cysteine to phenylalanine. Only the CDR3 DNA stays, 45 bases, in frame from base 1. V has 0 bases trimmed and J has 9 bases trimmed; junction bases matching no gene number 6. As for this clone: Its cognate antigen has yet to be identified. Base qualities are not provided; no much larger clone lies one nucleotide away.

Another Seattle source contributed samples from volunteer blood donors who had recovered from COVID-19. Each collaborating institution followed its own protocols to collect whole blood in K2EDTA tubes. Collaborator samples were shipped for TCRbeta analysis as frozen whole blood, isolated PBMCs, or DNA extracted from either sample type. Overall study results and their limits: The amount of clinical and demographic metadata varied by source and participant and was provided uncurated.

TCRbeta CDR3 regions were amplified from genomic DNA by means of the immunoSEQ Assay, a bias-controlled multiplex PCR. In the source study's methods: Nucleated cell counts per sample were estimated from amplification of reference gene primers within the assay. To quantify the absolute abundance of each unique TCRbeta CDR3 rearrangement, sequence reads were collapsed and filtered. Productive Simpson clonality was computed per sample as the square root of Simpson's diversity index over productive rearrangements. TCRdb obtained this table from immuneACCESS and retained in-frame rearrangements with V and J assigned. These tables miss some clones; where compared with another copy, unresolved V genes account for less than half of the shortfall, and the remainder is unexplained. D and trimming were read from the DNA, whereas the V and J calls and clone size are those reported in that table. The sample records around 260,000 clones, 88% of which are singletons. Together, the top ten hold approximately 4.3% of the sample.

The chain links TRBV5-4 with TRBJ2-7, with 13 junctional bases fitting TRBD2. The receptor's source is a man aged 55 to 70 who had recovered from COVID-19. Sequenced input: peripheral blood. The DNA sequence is TGTGCCAGCAGCTTGGGACTAGCGGGGGGTGGTGGGCAGTACTTC. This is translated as CASSLGLAGGGGQYF.